This note documents a single TCR beta chain sequence. The antigen remains unidentified. Germline V lookup: CDR1 SQVTM, CDR2 ANQGSEA. V was clipped by 7 bases and J by 4 bases, with 19 bases between them. The CDR3 extends over 14 amino acids. Profiled with immunoSEQ multiplex PCR; TCRdb holds only in-frame clones, not every one. The sample has about 690,000 clones, around 90% seen once; the top ten hold 30% to 35%. This specimen belongs to a study of shared clonotypes between healthy human individuals. Study summary: Each donor contributed plates that comprised three CD4 naive, three CD4 memory, two CD8 naive and one CD8 memory. General study points: Clonotype sharing across donors was expected to vary with sequencing depth. Donors were few, which limited the genetic and exposure-history diversity represented.

Sequenced material: memory CD8+ T cells from PBMCs. The subset here: CD45RO+ cells pooled with CCR7-negative TemRA cells. The rearrangement links TRBV29-1 to TRBJ1-2; weak D call: TRBD1 (5 bases). The sequence was obtained from a man younger than 35 in good health. Some clones in this sample may be carry-over from other donors' samples. The CDR3 sequence is CSAKVGGLSYGYTF. In nucleotides, the CDR3 is TGCAGCGCAAAGGTCGGGGGTTTGTCCTATGGCTACACCTTC.